The present entry profiles one T cell receptor (beta chain) with its context. No antigen is known for it. The record has no base qualities; no much larger clone is one base away. Healthy HIV-negative adults with no recently reported acute infections or vaccinations were included as donors. All donors were Caucasian adults living in Nashville, Tennessee, USA. CD4+ T cells were enriched by magnetic negative selection; naive cells were then positively selected on CD45RA, and the negative fraction formed the memory subset. Blood was obtained by leukapheresis, after which PBMCs were separated by Ficoll-Histopaque density gradient centrifugation and cryopreserved in liquid nitrogen vapor phase. Analytical flow cytometry was used to check the purity and quantity of each magnetically sorted T cell population. Genomic DNA was isolated from every sorted fraction and measured by UV absorbance on a Nanodrop 2000c.

The sample comes from a study of shared clonotypes between healthy human individuals (dated by TCRdb to the early 2020s). For the wider study: The cohort comprised two women and a few men aged 18 to 49 years. For each donor, CD4 naive and CD4 memory were each run on three plates, CD8 naive on two plates, and CD8 memory on one plate. Libraries were prepared and TCR repertoires were sequenced by different laboratories using diverse techniques, in order to increase sequencing depth and limit assay-specific biases. The study deeply sequenced blood TCR repertoires of about 5 healthy adults to estimate repertoire size and the extent of clonotype sharing between individuals. Per donor, leukapheresis produced somewhere between about 0.94 and 10 billion PBMCs. The study at large found these results: Larger estimated clonotype richness was generally found for naive subsets than for memory subsets. Rarefaction of sorted-subset datasets indicated incomplete sequencing despite the large sequencing depth. Pairwise subsampling indicated that sequencing depth was expected to affect the degree of clonotype sharing among donors. Higher generation probabilities were observed for clonotypes shared by all four sorted-subset donors than for non-shared clonotypes. Across a handful of donors, around 5.4% of naive CD4, 3% to 4% of naive CD8, 2.3% of memory CD4, and roughly 0.4% of memory CD8 clonotypes were shared. Sampling was limited to blood, and TCR repertoires in tissue likely differ from TCR repertoires in blood. The small number of donors limited the genetic and exposure-history diversity represented.

Between the V and J ends, shortened by 5 bases and 6 bases respectively, the junction contains 16 bases. There are 15 amino acids in the CDR3, from cysteine to phenylalanine inclusive. Only the CDR3 region is kept as DNA, spanning 45 bases read in frame from base 1. The germline V gene sets CDR1 to MNHEY and CDR2 to SVGAGI. Using the deep immunoSEQ assay, TCR CDR3 regions were amplified from genomic DNA by multiplex PCR. Extracted genomic DNA from each cell subset was spread evenly across all wells of several immunoSEQ 96-well plates, with each plate serving as a replicate. Each replicate PCR for sorted subsets received roughly 0.2 ug genomic DNA, equal to about 30,000 T cell genomes. The purified libraries were quantified using a Qubit 3.0 fluorometer, sized with a Bioanalyzer 2100, and then quantified again using the KAPA Library Quantification kit. Each immunoSEQ 96-well plate was sequenced on its own single-read 150-cycle Illumina NextSeq 550 flow cell. In the original analysis: Because the immunoSEQ output held only junctional sequences and lacked quality scores, the filtering could not match the filtering applied to full-length reads. To assign V/J genes and CDR3, sequences were annotated against IMGT germline references using PyIR, a Python wrapper for IgBLAST v1.9. Reads were filtered out if the reads had weak V/J assignments (E-value above 1e-6), no CDR3, stop codons, out-of-frame junctions, or ambiguous translated residues. V3J clonotypes were defined as sequences sharing the same inferred V gene, J gene, and CDR3 amino acid sequence. To compute the percentage overlap between repertoires, the number of shared unique clonotypes was divided by the size of the smaller repertoire. Three approaches were used to assess repertoire richness: RTK rarefaction, the Chao1 estimator, and Recon v2.1 estimates of unobserved clonotypes. Generation probabilities were computed with OLGA for all TCRbeta clonotypes obtained by the gDNA method from a handful of donors. TCRdb carries this immuneACCESS record with in-frame sequences only. Its versions omit some clonotypes, under half of them owing to an unresolved V gene in the studies checked, with the rest unexplained. For V, J and clone size, that table is used; D and trimming come from the DNA. This sample has about a million clones in its table, and around 76% of those were observed once. The ten largest make up 1.4% to 1.5% of the sample.

The sequence came from a man aged 18 to 30 in good health. Here the chain combines TRBV6-5 and TRBJ1-4; TRBD1 is possibly the D segment (6 matching bases). Source material: memory CD4+ T cells sorted from blood. The cell subset or site label, as the study defines it: CD45RA-negative fraction. The DNA sequence is TGTGCCAGCAGTCGGGGAACAGGGTCCGATGAAAAACTGTTTTTT. The translation is CASSRGTGSDEKLFF.